This TCR beta chain was retrieved from a study of early T cells in non-severe SARS-CoV-2 infection. Whole-study context: Unsorted whole blood bulk RNA was sequenced, with unpaired chains. Study results and limitations: Anti-spike CD8 responses were favored in VDJdb matching, and private and CD4 specificities were missed.

V gave up 4 bases and J gave up 5 bases; unmatched junction bases: 11. Germline V gene lookup returns CDR1 SQVTM and CDR2 ANQGSEA. This CDR3 is built from 17 residues. Each single cDNA molecule received a unique molecular identifier. One entry per CDR3 protein, called by TCRdb with MiXCR from the 5' RACE reads. The sample has roughly 56,000 distinct CDR3 sequences, about 10% seen once. The table lists this clonotype with many counts. The antigen is unknown. The sample comprised whole blood. The chain employs TRBV29-1 and TRBJ2-2, with 12 nucleotides matching TRBD2. The receptor comes from an adult who was a healthcare worker with PCR-confirmed SARS-CoV-2 infection or an uninfected control (not recorded which). The CDR3 region has the DNA TGCAGCGTTGCAGGGGGCCGGACTAGCGGGAAGACCGGGGAGCTGTTTTTT. It is translated as CSVAGGRTSGKTGELFF.